Presented here are 29 T cell receptor beta chains from one specimen sequenced in a study of blood T cell repertoires in COVID-19. Clones were sequenced by immunoSEQ multiplex PCR, and TCRdb holds only the in-frame ones, with some missing. The sample lists 53,000 or so clones, 70% to 90% occurring once. Input material: peripheral blood. These receptors originate from an elderly man with acute or convalescent COVID-19.

The rearrangement uses TRBV9 and TRBJ2-1; 8 bases line up with TRBD2. This CDR3 is 15 amino acids long. CDR1 is SGDLS, CDR2 YYNGEE, per germline. V lost 1 base, J lost 3 bases, and 3 bases stayed unmatched. In DNA form, the CDR3 reads TGTGCCAGCAGCGTAACGGGGGGGTACTACAATGAGCAGTTCTTC. Encoded protein: CASSVTGGYYNEQFF.

The gene calls are TRBV7-8 and TRBJ1-4; TRBD1 might be the D (5 bases). Germline-derived CDR1 and CDR2 are SGHVS and FQNEAQ. CDR3 length: 16 amino acids. V lost 1 base, J lost 3 bases, and 12 bases lay in between. The CDR3 sequence: CASSLDGGGSNEKLFF. The CDR3 DNA sequence: TGTGCCAGCAGCTTAGACGGGGGTGGGTCTAATGAAAAACTGTTTTTT.

The chain combines TRBV13 with TRBJ1-4, with 8 bases lining up with TRBD1. Germline CDR1 PRHDT, CDR2 FYEKMQ (reference sequence). V shed 5 bases, J shed 7 bases, and the junction held 12 bases outside the gene matches. This CDR3 contains 16 residues. The chain's CDR3 is CASSPEGDRWGEKLFF. The CDR3 bases are TGTGCCAGCAGCCCTGAGGGGGACAGGTGGGGTGAAAAACTGTTTTTT.

The V gene is TRBV5-5, the J gene TRBJ1-1, with D unresolved. CDR3 length: 14 residues. Trimming pared 2 bases from V and 1 base from J, leaving 9 bases between. CDR1 SGHKS and CDR2 YYEKEE come from the germline V gene (reference sequence). CDR3 nucleotides: TGTGCCAGCAGCTTCTATAGTGGGAACACTGAAGCTTTCTTT. It is translated as CASSFYSGNTEAFF.

The rearrangement uses TRBV2 and TRBJ1-1; 8 nucleotides line up with TRBD1. The junction had 8 bases not matched to a gene; V was cut back by 5 bases and J by 0 bases. CDR3 length equals 16 residues. Germline V lookup: CDR1 SNHLY, CDR2 FYNNEI. The CDR3 DNA sequence: TGTGCCAGCAGTTTCCAGGGGGCGGGCTTGAACACTGAAGCTTTCTTT. It is translated as CASSFQGAGLNTEAFF. The entire variable domain, with the rest obtained from reference TRBV2 and TRBJ1-1, is as follows: EPEVTQTPSHQVTQMGQEVILRCVPISNHLYFYWYRQILGQKVEFLVSFYNNEISEKSEIFDDQFSVERPDGSNFTLKIRSTKLEDSAMYFCASSFQGAGLNTEAFFGQGTRLTVV.

This chain uses TRBV29-1 with TRBJ1-5; D not resolved. CDR1 SQVTM and CDR2 ANQGSEA come from the germline V gene. There are 12 residues in the CDR3. Trimming removed 4 bases at V and 9 bases at J, with 13 bases between. The CDR3 DNA follows: TGCAGCGTTGCAATGGATAGAGGGCCCCAGCATTTT. This encodes CSVAMDRGPQHF.

This rearrangement joins TRBV5-1 to TRBJ2-7, with TRBD2 as a possible D gene (5 bases). V was pared by 4 bases and J by 6 bases, with 17 bases between. This CDR3 has 14 amino acids. In germline, CDR1 is SGHRS, CDR2 YFSETQ. The CDR3 spells CASSPALAAGEQYF. The CDR3 DNA is TGCGCCAGCAGCCCCGCTCTTGCCGCGGGCGAGCAGTACTTC.

The V and J genes are TRBV7-9 and TRBJ1-1; D unresolved. From germline, CDR1 is SEHNR and CDR2 FQNEAQ (reference sequence). The V end lost 5 bases, the J end lost 3 bases, and 10 bases lay between the germline ends. This CDR3 is 13 amino acids long. DNA of the CDR3: TGTGCCAGCAGCAGCCTCGCGGACACTGAAGCTTTCTTT. The encoded protein is CASSSLADTEAFF.

This chain joins TRBV6-5 and TRBJ2-2; D is possibly TRBD2 (6 bases). V lost 2 bases to trimming and J lost 3 bases, with 7 bases between them. The germline gives CDR1 MNHEY, CDR2 SVGAGI. This CDR3 has 14 amino acids. The CDR3 region is CASSYAGHTGELFF. CDR3 DNA: TGTGCCAGCAGTTACGCGGGACACACCGGGGAGCTGTTTTTT.

The V call is TRBV6-5, the J call TRBJ1-5, with D possibly TRBD1 on 6 matching bases. This CDR3 comprises 13 residues. Germline lookup yields CDR1 MNHEY and CDR2 SVGAGI. V was trimmed by 6 bases and J by 10 bases, leaving 16 bases between them. The CDR3 bases are TGTGCCAGCAGGGAGACAGGCGTAGTCCCCCAGCATTTT. Amino acid sequence: CASRETGVVPQHF.

There are a few counts of this clone. This chain links TRBV4-2 with TRBJ2-7; TRBD2 agrees at 7 bases. Unmatched junction bases numbered 2, after V lost 1 base and J lost 5 bases. Looked up from germline, CDR1 is LGHNA and CDR2 is YNFKEQ. The CDR3 covers 13 residues. The CDR3 protein is CASSQVGGDEQYF. The CDR3, as DNA: TGTGCCAGCAGCCAAGTGGGAGGGGACGAGCAGTACTTC.

J is TRBJ2-7 and V is TRBV23-1; D gene ambiguous. TRBV23-1 is placed among ORFs of uncertain function. The CDR3 has 12 amino acids. The V and J ends lost 0 bases and 5 bases respectively, with 5 bases between them. The DNA of the CDR3 is TGCGCCAGCAGTCAATCGGCGGACGAGCAGTACTTC. Its protein is CASSQSADEQYF.

The V and J genes are TRBV5-1 and TRBJ2-2; no reliable D call. The CDR3 is made up of 16 amino acids. Trimming removed 1 base from V and 1 base from J, with 11 bases in between. In germline, CDR1 is SGHRS, CDR2 YFSETQ. CDR3 coding DNA: TGCGCCAGCAGCTTGAGTAACCGGGTGAACACCGGGGAGCTGTTTTTT. This encodes CASSLSNRVNTGELFF.

The chain joins TRBV24-1 to TRBJ1-2; no definite D call. CDR1 is KGHDR and CDR2 is SFDVKD in the germline V gene. The CDR3 consists of 12 residues. With 4 bases removed from V and 4 bases from J, the gap between germline ends came to 6 bases. The CDR3: CATSDPLYGYTF. The CDR3 coding sequence is TGTGCCACCAGTGACCCTCTCTATGGCTACACCTTC.

In its sample, this clone was seen once. This rearrangement joins TRBV5-1 to TRBJ2-2, with 10 bases matching TRBD1. The CDR3 runs 15 residues. CDR1 is SGHRS and CDR2 is YFSETQ in the germline V gene. V lost 6 bases to trimming and J lost 4 bases; unmatched junction nucleotides: 6. This CDR3 reads CASTSGQGSTGELFF. As DNA, the CDR3 is TGCGCCAGCACCTCGGGACAGGGGAGCACCGGGGAGCTGTTTTTT.

The chain combines TRBV18 with TRBJ1-5, with TRBD1 matching over 7 bases. CDR1 is KGHSH, CDR2 LQKENI, per germline. Trimming at V came to 2 bases and at J to 0 bases, leaving 7 bases not matched to a gene. The CDR3 loop spans 17 amino acids. In DNA, the CDR3 is TGTGCCAGCTCACCAATGGACAGGCCCTTTAGCAATCAGCCCCAGCATTTT. Translation: CASSPMDRPFSNQPQHF.

This clone was detected a few times. This chain connects TRBV10-2 to TRBJ1-1; the D gene is possibly TRBD1 (6 bases). The CDR3 is made up of 16 amino acids. Germline V gene sequence: CDR1 WSHSY, CDR2 SAAADI. V was trimmed by 2 bases and J by 6 bases, leaving 19 bases between them. The CDR3 region has the DNA TGCGCCAGCAGTGAGCCCCAAAACAGGGTAGAGTCTGAAGCTTTCTTT. Encoded protein: CASSEPQNRVESEAFF.

Concerning this clone itself: Additional DNA sequences in this sample encode the identical CDR3. This chain joins TRBV19 and TRBJ2-7; tentatively, D is TRBD1 (5 bases). The V and J ends lost 10 bases and 2 bases respectively, with 9 bases between them. The germline V gene encodes CDR1 LNHDA and CDR2 SQIVND (reference sequence). There are 11 residues in the CDR3. CDR3 protein: CATQGAYEQYF. CDR3 bases: TGTGCCACGCAAGGGGCCTACGAGCAGTACTTC. The full variable domain, with the rest looked up from reference TRBV19 and TRBJ2-7, is DGGITQSPKYLFRKEGQNVTLSCEQNLNHDAMYWYRQDPGQGLRLIYYSQIVNDFQKGDIAEGYSVSREKKESFPLTVTSAQKNPTAFYLCATQGAYEQYFGPGTRLTVT.

V usage is TRBV18 and J usage is TRBJ1-6; 11 bases match TRBD1. Germline V gene lookup returns CDR1 KGHSH and CDR2 LQKENI. Trimming cost V 4 bases and J 7 bases; bases outside gene matches: 6. The CDR3 extends over 16 amino acids. The CDR3 spells CASSRGQGVKNSPLHF. The CDR3 nucleotides read TGTGCCAGCTCACGGGGACAGGGGGTAAAGAATTCACCCCTCCACTTT.

This clone was seen just once. The gene calls are TRBV14 and TRBJ2-1; TRBD2 matches at 11 bases. Germline CDR1 is SGHDN and CDR2 is FVKESK. V shed 5 bases, J shed 4 bases, and the junction held 4 bases outside the gene matches. This CDR3 has 15 residues. In DNA form, the CDR3 reads TGTGCCAGCAGCGCACTAGCGGGGGCTTACAATGAGCAGTTCTTC. This translates into CASSALAGAYNEQFF.

The CDR3 region is CASSSQQGYGYTF. The CDR3 region has the DNA TGTGCCAGCAGTTCCCAACAGGGGTATGGCTACACCTTC. The V call is TRBV6-2 or TRBV6-3, the J call TRBJ1-2, with 7 bases lining up with TRBD1. Per the germline V gene, CDR1 is MNHEY and CDR2 is SVGEGT. With V trimmed by 4 bases and J by 5 bases, 4 bases remained unmatched. The CDR3 extends over 13 amino acids.

The chain has TRBV5-4 and TRBJ2-5, with 13 bases identical to TRBD2. The CDR3 consists of 16 residues. In germline, CDR1 is SGHNT, CDR2 YYREEE (reference sequence). V lost 0 bases to trimming and J lost 5 bases; unmatched junction nucleotides: 4. The CDR3 protein is CASSLGTSGGRETQYF. CDR3 sequence (DNA): TGTGCCAGCAGCTTGGGGACTAGCGGGGGCAGGGAGACCCAGTACTTC. Supplemented by reference TRBV5-4 and TRBJ2-5, the full variable domain reads ETGVTQSPTHLIKTRGQQVTLRCSSQSGHNTVSWYQQALGQGPQFIFQYYREEENGRGNFPPRFSGLQFPNYSSELNVNALELDDSALYLCASSLGTSGGRETQYFGPGTRLLVL.

V usage is TRBV10-2 and J usage is TRBJ2-3; TRBD2 aligns across 12 bases. V shed 4 bases, J shed 6 bases, and the junction held 5 bases outside the gene matches. Per the germline V gene, CDR1 is WSHSY and CDR2 is SAAADI. The CDR3 sequence is 15 residues long. CDR3 region: CASSAPGTSGDTQYF. The CDR3 DNA follows: TGCGCCAGCAGTGCCCCCGGGACTAGCGGGGATACGCAGTATTTT.

The rearrangement uses TRBV6-5 and TRBJ2-7; 7 nucleotides align to TRBD2. J was trimmed by 0 bases and V by 10 bases; bases with no gene match: 12. CDR1 and CDR2 (germline): MNHEY, SVGAGI. This CDR3 region has 15 residues. CDR3 coding DNA: TGTGCCATAAGAGAACCCGGCGGGAGCTCCTACGAGCAGTACTTC. Translating it yields CAIREPGGSSYEQYF.

In DNA, the CDR3 is TGTGCCAGCAGTGGGGACAGCTATCAGCCCCAGCATTTT. Translating gives CASSGDSYQPQHF. The V gene is TRBV27, the J gene TRBJ1-5; 7 positions match TRBD1. Germline trimming cut 5 bases from V and 5 bases from J; bases unmatched to any gene: 3. Germline assignment: CDR1 MNHEY and CDR2 SMNVEV (reference sequence). The CDR3 is made up of 13 amino acids.

This clone was seen only once. V and J are TRBV5-1 and TRBJ2-2; 7 bases fit TRBD1. The V segment lost 4 bases and the J segment 0 bases; nucleotides outside the gene matches: 3. CDR1 is SGHRS, CDR2 YFSETQ, per germline. This CDR3 contains 15 residues. CDR3 coding DNA: TGCGCCAGCAGCCAGGGACAGACGAACACCGGGGAGCTGTTTTTT. Protein sequence: CASSQGQTNTGELFF.

This chain's CDR3 is CASSRRGREGNQPQHF. The CDR3, as DNA: TGTGCCAGCAGTCGGAGGGGCAGGGAGGGCAATCAGCCCCAGCATTTT. The chain couples TRBV2 to TRBJ1-5; the D gene is possibly TRBD1 (5 bases). CDR1 and CDR2 from the germline V gene are SNHLY and FYNNEI. Trimming left V 5 bases short and J 2 bases short, with 16 bases between. The CDR3 has 16 amino acids.

The chain employs TRBV19 and TRBJ2-3; D is ambiguous. Germline values: CDR1 LNHDA, CDR2 SQIVND (reference sequence). The CDR3 loop spans 16 amino acids. The V end lost 4 bases, the J end lost 1 base, and 15 bases lay between the germline ends. The CDR3 here is CASSTLGVRGTDTQYF. For the CDR3, the DNA is TGTGCCAGTAGTACCCTAGGAGTCCGCGGCACAGATACGCAGTATTTT.

The gene calls are TRBV24-1 and TRBJ2-1, with a possible D match to TRBD1 (6 bases). CDR3 length: 14 amino acids. The germline CDR1 and CDR2 sequences are KGHDR and SFDVKD. The ends were cut back, 4 bases at V and 6 bases at J, with 12 bases in the middle. CDR3 sequence (DNA): TGTGCCACCAGTGACCCGGGACAAGTCAATGAGCAGTTCTTC. As protein: CATSDPGQVNEQFF.